The rows below give T cell receptor beta chains drawn from one sample of a study of siplizumab effects on memory and regulatory T cells. Only in-frame clones appear in the TCRdb table, and some are missing; sequencing was by immunoSEQ multiplex PCR. The sample lists about 15,000 clones, roughly 40% occurring once. Antigen specificity for these receptors is unknown. The specimen was CFSE-low (dividing) CD4+ T cells sorted from an allogeneic mixed lymphocyte reaction. These receptors were taken from a human donor in good health; the cells came from an allogeneic mixed lymphocyte reaction. Some clones in this sample may be carry-over from other donors' samples. The CDR3 runs from the conserved cysteine through the conserved F or W. The D gene is left open where the match is weak. Some rows mark clone size as missing; the rest say once, few, many or name a class of expanded clone.

V,D,size,J,DNA,CDR3
TRBV6-6,.,once,TRBJ1-1,TGTGCCAGCAGTGATGGACAGCCATCCTTT,CASSDGQPSF
TRBV11-2,.,.,TRBJ2-7,TGTGCCAGCAGCTTAAACACGGCGGTTCTCTTCTACGAGCAGTACTTC,CASSLNTAVLFYEQYF
TRBV2,TRBD1,few,TRBJ1-2,TGTGCCAGCTCGACAGGGGGCTTAAGCTACACCTTC,CASSTGGLSYTF
TRBV11-2,TRBD2,.,TRBJ2-7,TGTGCCAGCAGCTCTACGGGGGGAACAGCCTACGAGCAGTACTTC,CASSSTGGTAYEQYF
TRBV11-2,.,.,TRBJ2-1,TGTGCCAGCAGGAGCCCCGGACTTCACAATGAGCAGTTCTTC,CASRSPGLHNEQFF
TRBV5-5,.,.,TRBJ2-7,TGTGCCAGCAGCCTACAGGGTAACAATCGATACGAGCAGTACTTC,CASSLQGNNRYEQYF
TRBV2,TRBD1,few,TRBJ2-5,TGTGCCAGCAGTGCGAACAGGGGGCATGAGACCCAGTACTTC,CASSANRGHETQYF
TRBV29-1,TRBD2,.,TRBJ2-3,TGCAGCGTTGAAGGACTAGCGGGAGGCGGCACAGATACGCAGTATTTT,CSVEGLAGGGTDTQYF
TRBV12-5,.,.,TRBJ1-5,TGTGCTAGTGGTTTGCCGCGTCAGCCCCAGCATTTT,CASGLPRQPQHF
TRBV18,.,few,TRBJ1-2,TGTGCCAGCTCACCGGACGCAGGAAATTACTATGGCTACACCTTC,CASSPDAGNYYGYTF
TRBV11-2,.,.,TRBJ2-7,TGTGCCAGCAGCCGACTCTCCTACGAGCAGTACTTC,CASSRLSYEQYF
TRBV18,.,few,TRBJ2-3,TGTGCCAGCTCACCATGGGGCGGTTCTAGCACAGATACGCAGTATTTT,CASSPWGGSSTDTQYF
TRBV29-1,.,.,TRBJ2-3,TGCAGCGTTCGGGACCTCGCCACAGATACGCAGTATTTT,CSVRDLATDTQYF
TRBV7-9,.,medium-sized,TRBJ2-7,TGTGCCAGCAGCTTAGCGCTAGGAGCCTCCTACGAGCAGTACTTC,CASSLALGASYEQYF
TRBV9,TRBD2,.,TRBJ2-7,TGTGCCAGCAGCCCTCTAGCGGGAGTTTCCTACGAGCAGTACTTC,CASSPLAGVSYEQYF
TRBV29-1,.,few,TRBJ2-5,TGCAGCGTTGTAACAGGGCGACAGACCCAGTACTTC,CSVVTGRQTQYF
TRBV19,.,few,TRBJ2-2,TGTGCCAGTAGTAGTAAACAGGTTTGGACCGGGGAGCTGTTTTTT,CASSSKQVWTGELFF
TRBV25-1,.,.,TRBJ2-6,TGTGCCAGCAGCAACAGGGGACTCTCTGGGGCCAACGTCCTGACTTTC,CASSNRGLSGANVLTF
TRBV7-3,.,few,TRBJ2-3,TGTGCCAGCAGCTTAGGTCCCAGTGGAGATACGCAGTATTTT,CASSLGPSGDTQYF